This T cell receptor beta chain was sequenced in a study of CD8 T cells in Susac syndrome. The sequenced target, TCR beta, came from blood CD8+ and CD4+ T cells. FACS was used to enrich TEMRA cells, whereas the CD8+ and CD4+ T cells were obtained by negative isolation. This CDR3 is built from 12 residues. Trimming removed 3 bases from V and 6 bases from J, with 12 bases in between. The V gene's germline CDR1 is DFQATT and CDR2 SNEGSKA (reference sequence). RNA amounts of roughly 0.5 to 1 ug underwent reverse transcription with random hexamers. MiXCR was run by TCRdb on the immunoSEQ multiplex PCR reads, yielding one entry per CDR3 protein. The sample carries some 260,000 distinct CDR3 sequences, around 93% recorded once.

The rearrangement joins TRBV20-1 to TRBJ2-7; D remains unclear. This TCR was sampled from a human donor with multiple sclerosis. Sequencing was performed on CD4+ T cells from PBMCs. CDR3 loop: CSARPSAVEQYF. The DNA of the CDR3 is TGCAGTGCTAGGCCATCGGCTGTCGAGCAGTACTTC.